Here is one T cell receptor beta chain with its context. Antigen unknown. CDR3 size: 16 residues. Germline loops: CDR1 SGHVS, CDR2 FQNEAQ. V was clipped by 7 bases and J by 0 bases, with 18 bases between them. The record originates from a study of cytomegalovirus exposure and HLA in healthy donors. Study information: Among about 179 million T cells, an earlier analysis found roughly 100 million unique TCR beta sequences.

Study-level points and caveats: The study put some 150 TCR beta chains on its list as cytomegalovirus-associated. Presence/absence comparisons presumed near-even sequencing depth among donors.

The primer mix had 60 Vbeta and 13 Jbeta primers. The assay was immunoSEQ multiplex PCR, and TCRdb's table has in-frame clones only and misses some. The sample includes 100,000 to 150,000 clones, roughly 70% of them seen just once. The chain links TRBV7-8 to TRBJ1-2; unclear D gene. The specimen was PBMCs. The TCR was taken from a man aged 35 to 55 in good health and CMV-seropositive. Here the CDR3 reads CASTLRTGITNYGYTF. The CDR3 nucleotides read TGTGCCAGCACCCTCCGGACGGGAATTACTAACTATGGCTACACCTTC.